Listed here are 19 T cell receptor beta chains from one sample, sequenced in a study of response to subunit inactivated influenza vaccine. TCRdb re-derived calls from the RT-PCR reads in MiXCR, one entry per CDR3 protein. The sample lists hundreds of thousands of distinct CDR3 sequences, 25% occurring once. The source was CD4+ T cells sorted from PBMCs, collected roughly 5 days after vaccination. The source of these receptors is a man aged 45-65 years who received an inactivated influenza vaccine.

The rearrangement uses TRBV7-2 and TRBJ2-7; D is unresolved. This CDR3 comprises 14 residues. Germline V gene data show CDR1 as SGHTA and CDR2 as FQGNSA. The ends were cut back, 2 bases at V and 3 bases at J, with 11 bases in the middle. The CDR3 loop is CASSLPSQYYEQYF. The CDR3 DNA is TGTGCCAGCAGCTTACCCAGTCAATACTACGAGCAGTACTTC.

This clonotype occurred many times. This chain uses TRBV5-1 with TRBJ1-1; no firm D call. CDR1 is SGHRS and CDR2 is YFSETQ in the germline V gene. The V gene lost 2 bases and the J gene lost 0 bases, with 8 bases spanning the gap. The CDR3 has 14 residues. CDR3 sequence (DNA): TGCGCCAGCAGCTTCAAAACTATGAACACTGAAGCTTTCTTT. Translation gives CASSFKTMNTEAFF.

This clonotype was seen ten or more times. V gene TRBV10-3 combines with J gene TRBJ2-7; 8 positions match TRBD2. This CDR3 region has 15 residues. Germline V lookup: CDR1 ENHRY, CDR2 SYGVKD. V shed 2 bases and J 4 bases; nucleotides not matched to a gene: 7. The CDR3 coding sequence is TGTGCCATCAGTGAGATAAAGCGGGGGAGATACGAGCAGTACTTC. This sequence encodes CAISEIKRGRYEQYF.

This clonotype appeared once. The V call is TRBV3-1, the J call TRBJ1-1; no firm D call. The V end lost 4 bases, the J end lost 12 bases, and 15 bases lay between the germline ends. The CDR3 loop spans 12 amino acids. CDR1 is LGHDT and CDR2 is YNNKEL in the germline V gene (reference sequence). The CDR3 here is CASSLVGRIPFF. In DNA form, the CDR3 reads TGTGCCAGCAGCCTAGTTGGCAGGATCCCTTTCTTT. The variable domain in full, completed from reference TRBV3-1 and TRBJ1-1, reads DTAVSQTPKYLVTQMGNDKSIKCEQNLGHDTMYWYKQDSKKFLKIMFSYNNKELIINETVPNRFSPKSPDKAHLNLHINSLELGDSAVYFCASSLVGRIPFFGQGTRLTVV.

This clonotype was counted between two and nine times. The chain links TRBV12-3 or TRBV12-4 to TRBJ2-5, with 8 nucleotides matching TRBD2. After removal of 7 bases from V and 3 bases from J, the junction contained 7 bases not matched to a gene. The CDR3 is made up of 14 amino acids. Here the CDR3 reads CASNLSGKEETQYF. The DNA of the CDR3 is TGTGCCAGCAACCTTAGCGGGAAAGAAGAGACCCAGTACTTC.

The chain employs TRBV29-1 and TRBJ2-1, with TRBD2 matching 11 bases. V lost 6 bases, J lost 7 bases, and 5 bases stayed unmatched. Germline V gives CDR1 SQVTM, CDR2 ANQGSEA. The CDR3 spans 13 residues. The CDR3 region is CSVGLAVGNEQFF. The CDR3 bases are TGCAGCGTGGGACTAGCGGTAGGGAATGAGCAGTTCTTC.

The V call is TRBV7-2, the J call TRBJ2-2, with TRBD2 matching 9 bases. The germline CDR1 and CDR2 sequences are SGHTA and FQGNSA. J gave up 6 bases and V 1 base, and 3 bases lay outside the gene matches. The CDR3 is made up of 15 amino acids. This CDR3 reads CASSLGGGAAGELFF. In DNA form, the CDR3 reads TGTGCCAGCAGCTTAGGCGGGGGGGCCGCCGGGGAGCTGTTTTTT.

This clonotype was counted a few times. The CDR3 region is CASSPTKTGSTGELFF. CDR3 nucleotides: TGTGCCAGCAGCCCCACGAAGACAGGGAGCACCGGGGAGCTGTTTTTT. The chain combines TRBV12-3 or TRBV12-4 with TRBJ2-2, with TRBD1 identical over 7 bases. With 6 bases clipped from V and 4 bases from J, the junction kept 11 bases outside the gene matches. The CDR3 is 16 amino acids.

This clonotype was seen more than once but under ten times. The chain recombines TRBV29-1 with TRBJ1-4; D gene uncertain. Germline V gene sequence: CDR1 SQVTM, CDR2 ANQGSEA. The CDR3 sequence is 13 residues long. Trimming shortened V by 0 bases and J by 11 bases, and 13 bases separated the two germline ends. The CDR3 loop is CSVEDAAGQKLFF. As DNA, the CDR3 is TGCAGCGTTGAAGACGCCGCGGGTCAGAAACTGTTTTTT.

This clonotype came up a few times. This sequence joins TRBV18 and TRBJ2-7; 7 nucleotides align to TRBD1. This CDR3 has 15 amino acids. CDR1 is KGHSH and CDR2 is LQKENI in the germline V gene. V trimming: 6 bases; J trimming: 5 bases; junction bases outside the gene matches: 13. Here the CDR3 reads CASSLMAGQVDEQYF. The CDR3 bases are TGTGCCAGCTCCCTAATGGCAGGACAGGTGGACGAGCAGTACTTC.

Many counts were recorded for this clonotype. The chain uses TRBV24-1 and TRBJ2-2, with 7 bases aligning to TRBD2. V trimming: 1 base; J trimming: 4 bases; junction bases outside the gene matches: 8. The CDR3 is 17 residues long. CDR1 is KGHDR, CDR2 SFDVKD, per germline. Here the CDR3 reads CATSDLVSGGLTGELFF. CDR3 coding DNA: TGTGCCACCAGTGATTTAGTGTCGGGGGGACTCACCGGGGAGCTGTTTTTT.

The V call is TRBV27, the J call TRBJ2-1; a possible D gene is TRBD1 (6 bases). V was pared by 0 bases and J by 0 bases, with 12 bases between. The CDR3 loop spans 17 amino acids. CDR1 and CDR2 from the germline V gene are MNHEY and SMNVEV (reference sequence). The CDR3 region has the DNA TGTGCCAGCAGTTTATCGGGGGCGACCCGCTCCTACAATGAGCAGTTCTTC. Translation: CASSLSGATRSYNEQFF.

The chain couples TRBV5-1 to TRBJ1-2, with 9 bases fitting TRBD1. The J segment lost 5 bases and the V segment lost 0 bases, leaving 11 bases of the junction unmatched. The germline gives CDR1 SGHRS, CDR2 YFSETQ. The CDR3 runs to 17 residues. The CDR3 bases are TGCGCCAGCAGCTTGGCCTTCACTCCGGGACAGGGTTATGGCTACACCTTC. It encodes CASSLAFTPGQGYGYTF.

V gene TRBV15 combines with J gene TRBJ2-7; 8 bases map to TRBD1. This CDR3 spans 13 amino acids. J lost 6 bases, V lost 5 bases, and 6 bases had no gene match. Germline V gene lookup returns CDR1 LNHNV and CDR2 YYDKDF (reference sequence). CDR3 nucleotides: TGTGCCACCAGCTTAGGACAGGGCGGCGAGCAGTACTTC. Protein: CATSLGQGGEQYF.

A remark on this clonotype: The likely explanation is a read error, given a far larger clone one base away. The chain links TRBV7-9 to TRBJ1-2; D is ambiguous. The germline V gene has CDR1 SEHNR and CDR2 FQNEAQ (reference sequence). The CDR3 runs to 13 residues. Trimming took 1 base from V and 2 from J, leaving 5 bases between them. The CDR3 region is CASSLVQNYGYTF. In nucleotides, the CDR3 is TGTGCCAGCAGCTTAGTACAGAACTATGGCTACACCTTC.

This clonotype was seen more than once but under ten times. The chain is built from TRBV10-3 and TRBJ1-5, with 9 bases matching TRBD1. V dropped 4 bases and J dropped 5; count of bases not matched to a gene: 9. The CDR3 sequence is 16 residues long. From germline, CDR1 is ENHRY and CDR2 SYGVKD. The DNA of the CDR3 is TGTGCCATCAGTGGCTCCTCCGGGACAGGGTATCAGCCCCAGCATTTT. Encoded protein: CAISGSSGTGYQPQHF.

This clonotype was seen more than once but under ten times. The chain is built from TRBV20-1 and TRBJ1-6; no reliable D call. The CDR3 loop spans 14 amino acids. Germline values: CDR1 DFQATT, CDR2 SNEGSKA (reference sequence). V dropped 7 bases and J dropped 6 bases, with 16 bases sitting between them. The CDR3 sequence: CSGGTTGINSPLHF. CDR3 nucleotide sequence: TGCAGTGGGGGAACCACGGGAATTAATTCACCCCTCCACTTT.

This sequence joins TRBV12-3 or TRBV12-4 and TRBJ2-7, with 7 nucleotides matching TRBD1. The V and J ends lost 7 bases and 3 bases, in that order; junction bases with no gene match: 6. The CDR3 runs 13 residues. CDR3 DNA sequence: TGTGCCAGCACGAACAGGGGCTTCTACGAGCAGTACTTC. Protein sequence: CASTNRGFYEQYF.

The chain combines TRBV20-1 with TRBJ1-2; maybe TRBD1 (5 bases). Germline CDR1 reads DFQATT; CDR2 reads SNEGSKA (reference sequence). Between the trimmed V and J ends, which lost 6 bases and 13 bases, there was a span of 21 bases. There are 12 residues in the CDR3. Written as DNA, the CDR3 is TGCAGTGCCAGGTACCGGGACCGACCGGGCACCTTC. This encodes CSARYRDRPGTF.